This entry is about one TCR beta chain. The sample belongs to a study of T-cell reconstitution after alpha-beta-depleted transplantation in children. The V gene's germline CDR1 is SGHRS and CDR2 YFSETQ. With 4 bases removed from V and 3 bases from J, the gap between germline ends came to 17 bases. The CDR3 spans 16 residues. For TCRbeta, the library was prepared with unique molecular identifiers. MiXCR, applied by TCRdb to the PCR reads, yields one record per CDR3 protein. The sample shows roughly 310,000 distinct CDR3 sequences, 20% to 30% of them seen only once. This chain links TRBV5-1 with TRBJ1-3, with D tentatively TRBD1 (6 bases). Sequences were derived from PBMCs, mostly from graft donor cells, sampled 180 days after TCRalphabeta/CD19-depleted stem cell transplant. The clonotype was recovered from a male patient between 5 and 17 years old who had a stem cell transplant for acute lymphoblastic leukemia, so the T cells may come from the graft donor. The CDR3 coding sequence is TGCGCCAGCAGCCCCGGGGGCAGCGCCAATGGAAACACCATATATTTT. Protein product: CASSPGGSANGNTIYF.